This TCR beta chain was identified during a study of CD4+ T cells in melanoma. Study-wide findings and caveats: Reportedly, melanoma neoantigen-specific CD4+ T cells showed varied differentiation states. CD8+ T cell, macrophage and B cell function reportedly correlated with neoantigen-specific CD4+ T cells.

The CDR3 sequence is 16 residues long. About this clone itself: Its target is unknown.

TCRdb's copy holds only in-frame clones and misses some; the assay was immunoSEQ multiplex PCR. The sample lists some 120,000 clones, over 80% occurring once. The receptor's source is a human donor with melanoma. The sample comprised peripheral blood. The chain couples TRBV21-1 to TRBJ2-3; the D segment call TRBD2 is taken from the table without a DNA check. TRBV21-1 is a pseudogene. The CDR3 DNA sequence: TGTGCCAGCAGCGCGGGGACTAGCGGGGTGACAGATACGCAGTATTTT. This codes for CASSAGTSGVTDTQYF.